Given below is one T cell receptor (beta chain) in context. TCRdb's copy holds only in-frame clones and misses some; the assay was immunoSEQ multiplex PCR. The data hold about 190,000 clones, with around four fifths observed a single time. Each participant's cohort was designated according to participant-reported clinical history. Per the germline V gene, CDR1 is LGHNA and CDR2 is YSLEER. V lost 4 bases and J lost 4, with 28 bases in between. This CDR3 contains 19 residues. The source of the sample is a study of blood T cell repertoires in COVID-19. Study-level background: Sites across the United States, Italy and Spain contributed samples from acute and convalescent COVID-19.

V gene TRBV4-3 combines with J gene TRBJ1-1, with TRBD1 as a possible D gene (6 bases). The receptor comes from a woman in her forties or fifties who had recovered from COVID-19. Sequenced material: PBMCs or T cells enriched from blood (not recorded which). The CDR3 DNA follows: TGCGCCAGCAGCCGACAGCTATCCGAGGGGGGGGCGAGTGGCACTGAAGCTTTCTTT. Translating it yields CASSRQLSEGGASGTEAFF.